The text below deals with one T cell receptor (beta chain). This CDR3 contains 12 residues. V was cut by 1 base and J by 4 bases, with 4 bases left in between. Per germline, CDR1 SEHNR and CDR2 FQNEAQ (reference sequence). These data come from a study of blood T cells in healthy people across ages. Using a J-beta primer mix together with a sample-barcoded 5' primer, a second PCR was run for roughly 7 to 11 cycles. TCRdb analysed the 5' RACE reads with MiXCR anew, one entry per CDR3 protein. This sample yields some 1.4 million distinct CDR3 sequences, of which around two fifths are seen a single time; approximately 7.9% belongs to the top ten.

This sequence was found in a woman between 18 and 29 years old in good health. The source material was blood. The chain recombines TRBV7-9 with TRBJ1-1; no clear D. The CDR3 region is CASSLEVTEAFF. CDR3 nucleotide sequence: TGTGCCAGCAGCTTAGAGGTCACTGAAGCTTTCTTT.